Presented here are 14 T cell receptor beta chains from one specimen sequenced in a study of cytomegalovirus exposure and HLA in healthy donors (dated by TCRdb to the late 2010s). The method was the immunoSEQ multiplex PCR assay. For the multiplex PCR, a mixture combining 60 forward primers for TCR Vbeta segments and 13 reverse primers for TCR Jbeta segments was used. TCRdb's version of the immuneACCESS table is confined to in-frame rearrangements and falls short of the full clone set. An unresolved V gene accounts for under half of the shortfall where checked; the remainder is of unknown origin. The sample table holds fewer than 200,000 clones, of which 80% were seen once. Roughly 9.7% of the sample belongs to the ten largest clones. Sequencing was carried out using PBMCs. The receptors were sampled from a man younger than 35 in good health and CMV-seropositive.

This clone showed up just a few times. The CDR3 sequence: CASSFAGGPYEQYF. The CDR3 coding sequence is TGTGCCAGCAGTTTCGCAGGAGGGCCCTACGAGCAGTACTTC. The chain is built from TRBV27 and TRBJ2-7, with D possibly matching TRBD2 (6 bases). From germline, CDR1 is MNHEY and CDR2 SMNVEV (reference sequence). The CDR3 consists of 14 residues. Trimming removed 3 bases at V and 2 bases at J, with 11 bases between.

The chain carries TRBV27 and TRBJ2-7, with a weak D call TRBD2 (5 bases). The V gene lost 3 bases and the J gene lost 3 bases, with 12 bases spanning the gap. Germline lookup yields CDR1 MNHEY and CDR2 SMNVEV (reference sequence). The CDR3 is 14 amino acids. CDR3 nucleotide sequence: TGTGCCAGCAGTTTCCACAACCGGGACTACGAGCAGTACTTC. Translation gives CASSFHNRDYEQYF.

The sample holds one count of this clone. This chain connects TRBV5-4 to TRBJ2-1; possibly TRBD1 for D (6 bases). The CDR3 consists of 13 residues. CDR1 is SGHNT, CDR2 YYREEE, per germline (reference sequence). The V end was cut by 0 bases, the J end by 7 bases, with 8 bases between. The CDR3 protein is CASSLDGTNEQFF. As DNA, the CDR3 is TGTGCCAGCAGCTTGGATGGGACAAATGAGCAGTTCTTC.

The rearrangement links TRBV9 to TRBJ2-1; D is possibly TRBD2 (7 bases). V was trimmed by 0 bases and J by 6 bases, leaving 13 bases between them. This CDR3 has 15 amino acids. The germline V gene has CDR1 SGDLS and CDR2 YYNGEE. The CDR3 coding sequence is TGTGCCAGCAGCGTAGCCGGGGGGCTTGGCAATGAGCAGTTCTTC. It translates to CASSVAGGLGNEQFF.

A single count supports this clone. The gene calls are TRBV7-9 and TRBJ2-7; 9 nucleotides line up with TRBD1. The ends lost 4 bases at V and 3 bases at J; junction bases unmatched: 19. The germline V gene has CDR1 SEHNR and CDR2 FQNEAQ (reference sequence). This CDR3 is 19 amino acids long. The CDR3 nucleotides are TGTGCCAGCAGCTCGACCGGGACAGGGCGCGAACGCCCTATCTACGAGCAGTACTTC. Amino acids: CASSSTGTGRERPIYEQYF.

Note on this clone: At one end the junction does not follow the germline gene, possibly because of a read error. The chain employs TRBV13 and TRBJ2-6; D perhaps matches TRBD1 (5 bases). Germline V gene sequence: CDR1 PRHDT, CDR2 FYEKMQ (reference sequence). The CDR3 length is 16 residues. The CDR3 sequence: CASGAGPSPGANGLTF. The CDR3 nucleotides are TGTGCCAGCGGGGCAGGCCCATCCCCTGGGGCCAACGGCCTGACTTTC. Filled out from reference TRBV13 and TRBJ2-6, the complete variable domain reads AAGVIQSPRHLIKEKRETATLKCYPIPRHDTVYWYQQGPGQDPQFLISFYEKMQSDKGSIPDRFSAQQFSDYHSELNMSSLELGDSALYFCASGAGPSPGANGLTFGAGSRLTVL.

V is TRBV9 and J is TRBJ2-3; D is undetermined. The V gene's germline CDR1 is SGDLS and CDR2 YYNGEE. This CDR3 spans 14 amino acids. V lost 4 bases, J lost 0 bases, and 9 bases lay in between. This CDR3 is CASSSPTSTDTQYF. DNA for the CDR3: TGTGCCAGCAGCTCCCCTACGAGCACAGATACGCAGTATTTT.

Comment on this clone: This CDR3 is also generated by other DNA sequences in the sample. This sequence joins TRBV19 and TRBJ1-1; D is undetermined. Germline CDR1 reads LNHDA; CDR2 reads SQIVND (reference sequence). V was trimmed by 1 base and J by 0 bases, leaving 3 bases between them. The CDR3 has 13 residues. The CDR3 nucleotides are TGTGCCAGTAGTATAGGAGTGAACACTGAAGCTTTCTTT. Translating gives CASSIGVNTEAFF.

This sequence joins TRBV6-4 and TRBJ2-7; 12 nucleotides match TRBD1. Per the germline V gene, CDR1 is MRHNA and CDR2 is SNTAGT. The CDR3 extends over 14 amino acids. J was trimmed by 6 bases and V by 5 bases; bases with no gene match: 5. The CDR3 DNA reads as TGTGCCAGCAGTCCGGGACAGGGGGCCTCCGAGCAGTACTTC. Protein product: CASSPGQGASEQYF.

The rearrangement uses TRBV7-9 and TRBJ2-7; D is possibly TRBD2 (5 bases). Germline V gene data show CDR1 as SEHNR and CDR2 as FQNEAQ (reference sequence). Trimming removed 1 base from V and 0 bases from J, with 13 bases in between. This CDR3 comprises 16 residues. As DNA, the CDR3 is TGTGCCAGCAGCTTAGGACTAAGCGGTACCTCCTACGAGCAGTACTTC. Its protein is CASSLGLSGTSYEQYF.

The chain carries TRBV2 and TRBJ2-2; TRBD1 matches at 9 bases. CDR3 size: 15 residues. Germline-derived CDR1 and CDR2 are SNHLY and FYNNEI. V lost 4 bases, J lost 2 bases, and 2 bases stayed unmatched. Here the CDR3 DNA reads TGTGCCAGCAGTGTACAGGGGGCCAACACCGGGGAGCTGTTTTTT. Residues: CASSVQGANTGELFF.

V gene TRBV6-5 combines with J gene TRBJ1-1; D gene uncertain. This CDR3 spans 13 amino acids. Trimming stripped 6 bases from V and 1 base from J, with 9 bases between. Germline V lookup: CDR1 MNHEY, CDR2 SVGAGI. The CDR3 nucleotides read TGTGCCAGCAGCCGAGGCCCGAACACTGAAGCTTTCTTT. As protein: CASSRGPNTEAFF.

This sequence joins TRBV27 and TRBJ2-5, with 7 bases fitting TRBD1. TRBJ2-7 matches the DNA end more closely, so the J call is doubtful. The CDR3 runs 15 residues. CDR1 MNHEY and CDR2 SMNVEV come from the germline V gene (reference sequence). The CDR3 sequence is CASSLRQGWGYEQYF. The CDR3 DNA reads TGTGCCAGCAGTTTACGACAGGGTTGGGGCTACGAGCAGTACTTC.

The CDR3 coding sequence is TGCGCCAGCAGTGACCAGGATAAGCATCAGTTCTTC. It is translated as CASSDQDKHQFF. The chain links TRBV10-2 to TRBJ2-1; D is uncertain. Per germline, CDR1 WSHSY and CDR2 SAAADI. CDR3 length: 12 amino acids. Trimming removed 3 bases from V and 13 bases from J, with 13 bases in between.